This T cell receptor beta chain was identified during a study of T cell responses to AZD1222 COVID-19 vaccine. Points on this clone: The antigen remains unidentified. This sample includes further DNA sequences coding for the same CDR3.

This CDR3 contains 13 residues. Trimming took off 0 bases at V and 0 bases at J, with 3 bases between the two ends. Looked up from germline, CDR1 is SGHDT and CDR2 is YYEEEE. TCRdb's table, derived via immunoSEQ multiplex PCR, lists solely in-frame clones and lacks some. Of approximately 180,000 clones detected, 85% to 95% appear once; the ten largest clones hold about 10%. Study-wide points: As reported, nearly half of all spike-specific TCRs target variant regions that are unmutated.

The gene calls are TRBV5-6 and TRBJ1-1; no clear D gene. Sequenced material: peripheral blood, taken on day 0 of AZD1222 vaccination. The TCR sequence derives from an adult in good health. CDR3 amino acids: CASSLGLNTEAFF. CDR3 coding DNA: TGTGCCAGCAGCTTGGGGCTGAACACTGAAGCTTTCTTT. The entire variable domain, with the rest obtained from reference TRBV5-6 and TRBJ1-1, is as follows: DAGVTQSPTHLIKTRGQQVTLRCSPKSGHDTVSWYQQALGQGPQFIFQYYEEEERQRGNFPDRFSGHQFPNYSSELNVNALLLGDSALYLCASSLGLNTEAFFGQGTRLTVV.